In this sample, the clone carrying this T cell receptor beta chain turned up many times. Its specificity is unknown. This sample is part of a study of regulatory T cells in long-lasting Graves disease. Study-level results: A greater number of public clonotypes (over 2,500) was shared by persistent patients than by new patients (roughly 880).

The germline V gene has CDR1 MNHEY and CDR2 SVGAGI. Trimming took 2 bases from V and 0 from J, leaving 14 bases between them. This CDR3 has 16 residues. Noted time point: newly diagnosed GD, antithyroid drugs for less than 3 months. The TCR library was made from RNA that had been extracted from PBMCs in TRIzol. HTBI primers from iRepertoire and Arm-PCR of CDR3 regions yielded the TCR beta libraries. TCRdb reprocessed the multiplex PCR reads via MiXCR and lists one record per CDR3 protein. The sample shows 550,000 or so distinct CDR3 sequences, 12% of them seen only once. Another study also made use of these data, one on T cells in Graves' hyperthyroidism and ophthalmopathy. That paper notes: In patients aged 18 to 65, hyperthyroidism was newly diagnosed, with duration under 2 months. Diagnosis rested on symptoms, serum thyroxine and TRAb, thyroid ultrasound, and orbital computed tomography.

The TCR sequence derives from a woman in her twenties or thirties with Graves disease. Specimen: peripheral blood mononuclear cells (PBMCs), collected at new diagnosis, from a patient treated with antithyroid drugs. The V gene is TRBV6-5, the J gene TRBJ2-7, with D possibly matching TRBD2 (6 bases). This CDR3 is CASSYGGGRSSYEQYF. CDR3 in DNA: TGTGCCAGCAGTTACGGGGGAGGACGTAGCTCCTACGAGCAGTACTTC.